The clone carrying this T cell receptor (beta chain) occurred many times. This entry comes from a study of human T cells and chemical hapten exposure. One entry per CDR3 protein, called by TCRdb with MiXCR from the RACE reads. Of 100,000 or so distinct CDR3 sequences in the sample, approximately 9.3% were seen once. Sample time point: patch test 2, 6 weeks after DPC sensitization. As for treatment: therapeutic diphenylcyclopropenone sensitization with weekly scalp DPC. Donors were 18 to 70-year-old alopecia patients suitable for DPC. The template was total RNA from unfractionated whole blood. Germline CDR1 reads MNHEY; CDR2 reads SVGAGI. The CDR3 runs 14 residues. Trimming left V 2 bases short and J 0 bases short, with 6 bases between.

The TCR comes from a woman aged 35 to 49 with alopecia areata. Some clones in this sample may be carry-over from other donors' samples. Sequenced here: whole blood, sampled in connection with sensitization to the hapten diphenylcyclopropenone (DPC). This chain joins TRBV6-5 and TRBJ2-3, with D unclear. The CDR3 region has the DNA TGTGCCAGCAGTTACAGGCGGAGCACAGATACGCAGTATTTT. The encoded protein is CASSYRRSTDTQYF.